These 26 T cell receptor beta chains originate from one sample sequenced in a study of cytomegalovirus exposure and HLA in healthy donors. Use of 60 Vbeta and 13 Jbeta primers characterized the PCR. TCRdb keeps only in-frame clones here, not all; method: immunoSEQ multiplex PCR. Of around 140,000 clones listed, approximately 77% are singletons. Sequencing used PBMCs. The receptors originated from a woman aged 40 to 49 in good health and CMV-seronegative.

V and J are TRBV6-5 and TRBJ1-2; possible D gene TRBD1, 5 bases. V lost 0 bases, J lost 0 bases, and 11 bases lay in between. Per germline, CDR1 MNHEY and CDR2 SVGAGI. The CDR3 is made up of 16 amino acids. CDR3 sequence: CASSYSSWGANYGYTF. CDR3 nucleotide sequence: TGTGCCAGCAGTTACTCGTCTTGGGGGGCTAACTATGGCTACACCTTC.

This rearrangement joins TRBV30 to TRBJ1-2, with TRBD1 as a possible D gene (6 bases). This CDR3 region has 13 residues. V was cut by 0 bases and J by 4 bases, with 9 bases left in between. CDR1 is GTSNPN and CDR2 is SVGIG in the germline V gene (reference sequence). The CDR3 loop reads CAWSVGGAYGYTF. The CDR3 coding sequence is TGTGCCTGGAGTGTGGGGGGGGCCTATGGCTACACCTTC.

The gene calls are TRBV4-3 and TRBJ2-2, with 8 bases that match TRBD2. The V gene end was trimmed by 0 bases and the J gene end by 1 base; junction bases not matched to a gene: 7. The CDR3 loop spans 18 amino acids. Germline values: CDR1 LGHNA, CDR2 YSLEER. CDR3 in amino acids: CASSQERAAGGNTGELFF. The DNA for the CDR3 is TGCGCCAGCAGCCAAGAGCGCGCGGCGGGGGGGAACACCGGGGAGCTGTTTTTT.

The chain joins TRBV29-1 to TRBJ1-1, with a weak D call TRBD1 (6 bases). CDR1 is SQVTM and CDR2 is ANQGSEA in the germline V gene. This CDR3 has 14 residues. Deletions cut 0 bases from V and 4 bases from J, with 12 bases between. The CDR3 region is CSVEEGQRGTEAFF. The CDR3 DNA follows: TGCAGCGTTGAAGAGGGACAAAGAGGCACTGAAGCTTTCTTT.

J is TRBJ2-7 and V is TRBV4-3, with TRBD2 identical over 7 bases. V gave up 1 base and J gave up 2 bases; unmatched junction bases: 2. This CDR3 spans 14 amino acids. Germline values: CDR1 LGHNA, CDR2 YSLEER. CDR3 protein: CASSQGAGAYEQYF. The CDR3 DNA reads as TGCGCCAGCAGCCAAGGGGCGGGGGCCTACGAGCAGTACTTC.

A few counts support this clone. The rearrangement uses TRBV5-1 and TRBJ2-3; TRBD2 aligns across 9 bases. The germline V gene has CDR1 SGHRS and CDR2 YFSETQ. The CDR3 has 15 amino acids. Unmatched junction bases numbered 3, after V lost 2 bases and J lost 2 bases. This CDR3 is CASSFIAGDTDTQYF. CDR3 in DNA: TGCGCCAGCAGCTTCATAGCGGGGGACACAGATACGCAGTATTTT.

This rearrangement joins TRBV11-2 to TRBJ1-2; D gene ambiguous. Looked up from germline, CDR1 is SGHAT and CDR2 is FQNNGV. This CDR3 is built from 15 residues. V lost 1 base to trimming and J lost 6 bases, with 15 bases between them. The CDR3 sequence is CASSLVTGKEDGYTF. The CDR3, as DNA: TGTGCCAGCAGCTTAGTAACGGGGAAAGAGGATGGCTACACCTTC.

CDR3 sequence (DNA): TGTGCCAGCAGCCAGAGGGGGGGGAACACTGAAGCTTTCTTT. It specifies CASSQRGGNTEAFF. The chain has TRBV2 and TRBJ1-1; D possibly corresponds to TRBD1 (6 bases). The CDR3 sequence is 14 residues long. CDR1 and CDR2 from the germline V gene are SNHLY and FYNNEI. Trimming took 6 bases from V and 1 from J, leaving 12 bases between them.

The sample holds a few counts of this clone. The rearrangement links TRBV18 to TRBJ1-1; no clear D gene. The CDR3 is made up of 14 amino acids. Germline V gene sequence: CDR1 KGHSH, CDR2 LQKENI. V was pared by 3 bases and J by 4 bases, with 12 bases between. The CDR3 protein is CASSPTPEGTEAFF. The CDR3 nucleotides are TGTGCCAGCTCACCGACCCCGGAGGGCACTGAAGCTTTCTTT.

The J gene is TRBJ1-5, the V gene TRBV7-9, with 8 bases fitting TRBD1. Germline V gene data show CDR1 as SEHNR and CDR2 as FQNEAQ (reference sequence). V gave up 4 bases and J gave up 4 bases; unmatched junction bases: 9. CDR3 length equals 16 residues. CDR3 nucleotide sequence: TGTGCCAGCAGCTCGGGGGCAGGGGGCAGGAATCAGCCCCAGCATTTT. It encodes CASSSGAGGRNQPQHF.

V is TRBV28 and J is TRBJ2-5; 8 bases are shared with TRBD1. The germline gives CDR1 MDHEN, CDR2 SYDVKM. The J segment lost 1 base and the V segment lost 6 bases, leaving 7 bases of the junction unmatched. The CDR3 spans 15 residues. The CDR3 sequence: CASSVPGQGQETQYF. Written as DNA, the CDR3 is TGTGCCAGCAGCGTACCTGGACAGGGCCAAGAGACCCAGTACTTC.

This clone was seen a handful of times. V and J are TRBV2 and TRBJ1-4; TRBD1 agrees at 8 bases. With V trimmed by 7 bases and J by 5 bases, 9 bases remained unmatched. The CDR3 sequence is 15 residues long. Germline V CDR1 and CDR2: SNHLY, FYNNEI. This CDR3 is CASIRPGQANEKLFF. CDR3 DNA sequence: TGTGCCAGCATTAGACCGGGACAGGCGAATGAAAAACTGTTTTTT.

This chain joins TRBV4-1 and TRBJ1-1; D is ambiguous. Germline CDR1 MGHRA, CDR2 YSYEKL. Trimming stripped 6 bases from V and 7 bases from J, with 15 bases between. This CDR3 has 13 amino acids. The CDR3 DNA is TGCGCCAGCAGTTCCGGGTGGGCGGGTGAAGCTTTCTTT. As protein: CASSSGWAGEAFF.

V gene TRBV7-6 combines with J gene TRBJ2-7, with 7 nucleotides matching TRBD1. The J segment lost 3 bases and the V segment lost 6 bases, leaving 11 bases of the junction unmatched. The CDR3 contains 15 residues. Germline V gene lookup returns CDR1 SGHVS and CDR2 FNYEAQ. This CDR3 is CASSPIPGQIYEQYF. CDR3 coding DNA: TGTGCCAGCAGTCCGATACCGGGACAGATCTACGAGCAGTACTTC.

The gene calls are TRBV14 and TRBJ2-7; unclear D gene. V was trimmed by 1 base and J by 1 base, leaving 8 bases between them. The CDR3 has 14 amino acids. In germline, CDR1 is SGHDN, CDR2 FVKESK. The CDR3 is CASSQVYSSYEQYF. CDR3 DNA: TGTGCCAGCAGCCAAGTCTACAGTTCCTACGAGCAGTACTTC.

V and J are TRBV7-8 and TRBJ2-7; 8 nucleotides align to TRBD2. J was trimmed by 1 base and V by 1 base; bases with no gene match: 3. CDR1 and CDR2 (germline): SGHVS, FQNEAQ. The CDR3 loop spans 15 amino acids. Here the CDR3 reads CASSLEIAGSYEQYF. CDR3 DNA: TGTGCCAGCAGCTTAGAGATAGCGGGGTCCTACGAGCAGTACTTC.

Only one count was recorded for this clone. Other DNA sequences from this sample encode an identical CDR3 as well. This chain links TRBV5-4 with TRBJ2-7, with 11 bases matching TRBD1. V lost 2 bases and J lost 6; bases outside the gene matches: 7. This CDR3 has 15 residues. Germline V CDR1 and CDR2: SGHNT, YYREEE (reference sequence). CDR3 amino acids: CASSFRDRGFSEQYF. The DNA of the CDR3 is TGTGCCAGCAGCTTCCGGGACAGGGGGTTCTCCGAGCAGTACTTC.

The chain employs TRBV7-9 and TRBJ2-7; the match to TRBD1 covers 7 bases. V shed 8 bases and J 5 bases; nucleotides not matched to a gene: 12. CDR1 is SEHNR and CDR2 is FQNEAQ in the germline V gene (reference sequence). The CDR3 runs 14 residues. CDR3: CASRTGSISNEQYF. The CDR3 DNA reads TGTGCCAGCCGGACAGGTTCGATTTCCAACGAGCAGTACTTC.

This clone was picked up a small number of times. The rearrangement joins TRBV6-5 to TRBJ2-1; 9 nucleotides align to TRBD1. Germline V gene data show CDR1 as MNHEY and CDR2 as SVGAGI. V shed 7 bases and J 6 bases; nucleotides not matched to a gene: 10. This CDR3 is 15 amino acids long. The CDR3 loop is CASIQPGQGGNEQFF. DNA of the CDR3: TGTGCCAGCATCCAACCGGGACAGGGCGGCAATGAGCAGTTCTTC.

The genes are TRBV6-6 and TRBJ2-5; 7 nucleotides line up with TRBD1. The germline CDR1 and CDR2 sequences are MNHNY and SVGAGI (reference sequence). CDR3 length: 15 residues. With V trimmed by 0 bases and J by 1 base, 2 bases remained unmatched. CDR3 DNA: TGTGCCAGCAGTTACTCAGGGGGCACCCAAGAGACCCAGTACTTC. Residues: CASSYSGGTQETQYF.

The V gene is TRBV5-1, the J gene TRBJ2-5, with a possible D match to TRBD2 (5 bases). The CDR3 length is 13 residues. V lost 0 bases and J 5 bases, leaving 8 bases between the germline ends. Per germline, CDR1 SGHRS and CDR2 YFSETQ. CDR3 DNA sequence: TGCGCCAGCAGCTTGGGAGGGTTCGAGACCCAGTACTTC. As protein: CASSLGGFETQYF.

The CDR3 DNA follows: TGTGCCAGCACCCCCGGGACACACTACAATGAGCAGTTCTTC. Its protein product is CASTPGTHYNEQFF. The rearrangement joins TRBV5-6 to TRBJ2-1, with a possible D match to TRBD1 (6 bases). CDR3 size: 14 residues. Germline CDR1 is SGHDT and CDR2 is YYEEEE. Trimming cost V 6 bases and J 3 bases, with 13 bases left between them.

The V gene is TRBV5-1, the J gene TRBJ2-1; no clear D gene. The CDR3 sequence is 16 residues long. V shed 0 bases and J shed 1 base, with 11 bases lying between them. The germline V gene has CDR1 SGHRS and CDR2 YFSETQ. The CDR3 DNA sequence: TGCGCCAGCAGCTTGGTTCAAGCTCAATCCTACAATGAGCAGTTCTTC. It is translated as CASSLVQAQSYNEQFF.

The genes are TRBV2 and TRBJ1-3, with D unresolved. Germline V CDR1 and CDR2: SNHLY, FYNNEI. Trimming removed 5 bases from V and 1 base from J, with 9 bases in between. The CDR3 is 14 amino acids. CDR3 DNA: TGTGCCAGCAGTACACACATTTCTGGAAACACCATATATTTT. It codes for CASSTHISGNTIYF.

The V and J genes are TRBV6-5 and TRBJ2-7, with 8 bases lining up with TRBD1. The germline CDR1 and CDR2 sequences are MNHEY and SVGAGI. This CDR3 spans 15 amino acids. V dropped 2 bases and J dropped 3; count of bases not matched to a gene: 6. The CDR3 DNA is TGTGCCAGCAGTTACCGACGAGGACAGGGCTACGAGCAGTACTTC. Encoded protein: CASSYRRGQGYEQYF.

The V gene is TRBV29-1, the J gene TRBJ2-6, with a tentative D call TRBD1 (6 bases). CDR3 size: 14 residues. Germline CDR1 is SQVTM and CDR2 is ANQGSEA. V lost 1 base and J lost 2, with 6 bases in between. The CDR3 DNA reads TGCAGCGTTGAAGGGGGGCCTGGGGCCAACGTCCTGACTTTC. It translates to CSVEGGPGANVLTF.